Listed below are T cell receptor beta chains from one sample, sequenced in a study of cytomegalovirus exposure and HLA in healthy donors. Repertoires were generated with immunoSEQ multiplex PCR, while TCRdb's copy carries only in-frame clones and drops some. The data hold 200,000 to 250,000 clones, with over 60% observed a single time. Sequenced sample: PBMCs. Source of these receptors: a man in his forties or fifties in good health and CMV-seronegative. CDR3s include the opening cysteine and the closing phenylalanine or tryptophan. The order of the fields is clone size, J gene, D gene, V gene, CDR3 protein, CDR3 DNA. D genes are given only for firm matches. Clone sizes are given selectively: once, few, many, or a class where the clone is expanded.

-,TRBJ2-3,TRBD1,TRBV5-1,CASSLGGQASTDTQYF,TGCGCCAGCAGCTTGGGGGGACAGGCGAGCACAGATACGCAGTATTTT
few,TRBJ1-5,-,TRBV4-1,CASSQEVAGQPQHF,TGCGCCAGCAGCCAAGAAGTAGCCGGTCAGCCCCAGCATTTT
few,TRBJ2-5,TRBD1,TRBV11-2,CASSPRDSQETQYF,TGTGCCAGCAGCCCACGGGACAGTCAAGAGACCCAGTACTTC
-,TRBJ1-1,-,TRBV19,CASSPGVFAEAFF,TGTGCCAGTAGTCCCGGGGTTTTCGCTGAAGCTTTCTTT
once,TRBJ1-5,-,TRBV5-6,CASSLGQGFNQPQHF,TGTGCCAGCAGCTTGGGGCAGGGGTTTAATCAGCCCCAGCATTTT
-,TRBJ1-5,-,TRBV6-1,CASSDVSSNQPQHF,TGTGCCAGCAGTGACGTCAGTAGCAATCAGCCCCAGCATTTT
-,TRBJ2-3,-,TRBV7-8,CASSLVLPSAGSRDTQYF,TGTGCCAGCAGCTTAGTCTTACCTTCGGCGGGTTCTCGGGATACGCAGTATTTT
-,TRBJ2-2,-,TRBV28,CASSKPGTGELFF,TGTGCCAGCAGTAAACCAGGCACCGGGGAGCTGTTTTTT
-,TRBJ1-6,TRBD1,TRBV5-1,CASHRGGNSPLHF,TGCGCCAGCCACAGGGGGGGGAATTCACCCCTCCACTTT
-,TRBJ1-4,-,TRBV12-5,CASGKGGQLPTNEKLFF,TGTGCTAGTGGGAAGGGGGGGCAGCTTCCAACTAATGAAAAACTGTTTTTT
-,TRBJ2-2,-,TRBV2,CASSDGVTGELFF,TGTGCCAGCAGTGACGGGGTCACCGGGGAGCTGTTTTTT
-,TRBJ2-7,-,TRBV5-1,CASSLDTYSYEQYF,TGCGCCAGCAGCTTGGATACATATTCCTACGAGCAGTACTTC
-,TRBJ2-7,-,TRBV5-4,CASSKTGRSQYEQYF,TGTGCCAGCAGCAAAACCGGCAGGTCTCAATACGAGCAGTACTTC
once,TRBJ1-1,TRBD1,TRBV9,CASSVSGTGNTEAFF,TGTGCCAGCAGCGTTTCTGGGACAGGGAACACTGAAGCTTTCTTT